A single sample gave rise to the 21 T cell receptor beta chains below, sequenced in a study of cytomegalovirus exposure and HLA in healthy donors. Assay: immunoSEQ multiplex PCR; the TCRdb copy retains only in-frame clones and omits some. The data contain under 400,000 clones, roughly 88% of them singletons. Material: PBMCs. These receptors all stem from a man aged 25-40 years in good health and CMV-seronegative.

The V gene is TRBV10-3, the J gene TRBJ2-7; 7 positions agree with TRBD2. After removal of 2 bases from V and 0 bases from J, the junction contained 10 bases not matched to a gene. This CDR3 is built from 17 residues. Germline CDR1 reads ENHRY; CDR2 reads SYGVKD. For the CDR3, the DNA is TGTGCCATCAGTGAGATAGACGAGCGGGATTACTCCTACGAGCAGTACTTC. It is translated as CAISEIDERDYSYEQYF.

This clone was found once. This chain joins TRBV9 and TRBJ2-1; 11 bases match TRBD1. The ends lost 3 bases at V and 7 bases at J; junction bases unmatched: 9. This CDR3 region has 16 residues. The germline CDR1 and CDR2 sequences are SGDLS and YYNGEE. The CDR3 region has the DNA TGTGCCAGCAGCGCCCGAACGGGACAGGGGGTGAATGAGCAGTTCTTC. As protein: CASSARTGQGVNEQFF. The whole variable domain, filled in from reference TRBV9 and TRBJ2-1, reads DSGVTQTPKHLITATGQRVTLRCSPRSGDLSVYWYQQSLDQGLQFLIQYYNGEERAKGNILERFSAQQFPDLHSELNLSSLELGDSALYFCASSARTGQGVNEQFFGPGTRLTVL.

This chain joins TRBV4-1 and TRBJ1-2, with D tentatively TRBD1 (5 bases). This CDR3 is built from 14 residues. The V and J ends lost 5 bases and 3 bases respectively, with 13 bases between them. Germline CDR1 is MGHRA and CDR2 is YSYEKL. CDR3 bases: TGCGCCAGCAGCTACCCTGGGGCTGACTATGGCTACACCTTC. Its translation: CASSYPGADYGYTF.

V usage is TRBV18 and J usage is TRBJ2-5, with 8 bases identical to TRBD2. There are 16 residues in the CDR3. V lost 3 bases and J lost 0; bases outside the gene matches: 6. CDR1 is KGHSH and CDR2 is LQKENI in the germline V gene. The CDR3 region has the DNA TGTGCCAGCTCACCCGTAGTAGCGGGGAACCAAGAGACCCAGTACTTC. Protein: CASSPVVAGNQETQYF. Using reference TRBV18 and TRBJ2-5 for the parts outside the CDR3, the full variable domain is NAGVMQNPRHLVRRRGQEARLRCSPMKGHSHVYWYRQLPEEGLKFMVYLQKENIIDESGMPKERFSAEFPKEGPSILRIQQVVRGDSAAYFCASSPVVAGNQETQYFGPGTRLLVL.

The chain carries TRBV7-8 and TRBJ2-5; tentative D call: TRBD1 (6 bases). Deletions cut 2 bases from V and 1 base from J, with 20 bases between. The CDR3 length is 18 residues. CDR1 and CDR2 (germline): SGHVS, FQNEAQ. The CDR3, as DNA: TGTGCCAGCAGCTTAATATCAACAGGGTTTCAGCGCCAAGAGACCCAGTACTTC. Amino acid sequence: CASSLISTGFQRQETQYF.

The chain couples TRBV23-1 to TRBJ2-1; the match to TRBD1 covers 7 bases. TRBV23-1 is marked as an open reading frame, function uncertain. V shed 0 bases and J 10 bases; nucleotides not matched to a gene: 15. The CDR3 spans 17 residues. The CDR3 protein is CASSQSGGQEPPWEQFF. In nucleotides, the CDR3 is TGCGCCAGCAGTCAATCCGGCGGACAGGAGCCCCCGTGGGAGCAGTTCTTC.

V is TRBV2 and J is TRBJ1-1, with 9 nucleotides matching TRBD1. The CDR3 contains 15 residues. Unmatched junction bases numbered 4, after V lost 4 bases and J lost 1 base. Germline V gene data show CDR1 as SNHLY and CDR2 as FYNNEI. The CDR3 bases are TGTGCCAGCAGTGGCCGGACAGGGGCGAACACTGAAGCTTTCTTT. Encoded protein: CASSGRTGANTEAFF.

The chain has TRBV5-1 and TRBJ2-3, with D unresolved. The CDR3 is 11 amino acids. Germline V CDR1 and CDR2: SGHRS, YFSETQ. V was clipped by 5 bases and J by 4 bases, with 5 bases between them. The CDR3 DNA sequence: TGCGCCAGCAGGGAGTCAGATACGCAGTATTTT. Translating it yields CASRESDTQYF. The variable domain in full, with the rest retrieved from reference TRBV5-1 and TRBJ2-3, is KAGVTQTPRYLIKTRGQQVTLSCSPISGHRSVSWYQQTPGQGLQFLFEYFSETQRNKGNFPGRFSGRQFSNSRSEMNVSTLELGDSALYLCASRESDTQYFGPGTRLTVL.

The rearrangement links TRBV5-1 to TRBJ1-6; D gene unclear. Trimming removed 0 bases from V and 0 bases from J, with 16 bases in between. Germline V gene data show CDR1 as SGHRS and CDR2 as YFSETQ. The CDR3 totals 19 residues. The CDR3 region is CASSLAGSIGSSYNSPLHF. CDR3 DNA sequence: TGCGCCAGCAGCTTGGCCGGTAGTATAGGGAGCTCCTATAATTCACCCCTCCACTTT.

The genes are TRBV29-1 and TRBJ1-2; maybe TRBD1 (5 bases). Trimming removed 4 bases at V and 8 bases at J, with 14 bases between. The CDR3 runs to 12 residues. The V gene's germline CDR1 is SQVTM and CDR2 ANQGSEA. CDR3 in DNA: TGCAGCGTTGTGGGGCCCAGCCGCGGCTACACCTTC. This sequence encodes CSVVGPSRGYTF.

CDR3 nucleotide sequence: TGCAGCGTTGAAGACTATAGCGGGGGACTTGCCAAAAACATTCAGTACTTC. It translates to CSVEDYSGGLAKNIQYF. The gene calls are TRBV29-1 and TRBJ2-4; TRBD2 matches at 9 bases. Looked up from germline, CDR1 is SQVTM and CDR2 is ANQGSEA. Germline trimming cut 0 bases from V and 1 base from J; bases unmatched to any gene: 7. This CDR3 is built from 17 residues.

This chain joins TRBV6-5 and TRBJ2-1, with D possibly TRBD2 on 5 matching bases. The CDR3 loop spans 15 amino acids. Trimming removed 2 bases from V and 1 base from J, with 9 bases in between. CDR1 is MNHEY and CDR2 is SVGAGI in the germline V gene. The CDR3 DNA follows: TGTGCCAGCAGTTACGGTTCGGGGTCCTACAATGAGCAGTTCTTC. Protein sequence: CASSYGSGSYNEQFF.

The chain recombines TRBV4-1 with TRBJ1-1, with D tentatively TRBD1 (6 bases). This CDR3 has 15 residues. Trimming removed 6 bases from V and 2 bases from J, with 16 bases in between. Germline CDR1 MGHRA, CDR2 YSYEKL. The CDR3 nucleotides are TGCGCCAGCAGACACCCGGGACAAAGTAACACTGAAGCTTTCTTT. Amino acids: CASRHPGQSNTEAFF.

The rearrangement uses TRBV7-2 and TRBJ2-7, with D possibly TRBD2 on 6 matching bases. Germline V gene lookup returns CDR1 SGHTA and CDR2 FQGNSA. V was shortened by 1 base and J by 4 bases, with 14 bases between the two germline ends. The CDR3 totals 15 residues. The CDR3 DNA reads TGTGCCAGCAGCTTAGAGGGCGGGGAAGCTTACGAGCAGTACTTC. This translates into CASSLEGGEAYEQYF.

This clone was picked up one time. V usage is TRBV19 and J usage is TRBJ2-2; the match to TRBD1 covers 7 bases. Per germline, CDR1 LNHDA and CDR2 SQIVND (reference sequence). The junction had 11 bases not matched to a gene; V was cut back by 9 bases and J by 7 bases. The CDR3 is 14 amino acids. The CDR3 sequence: CASLDREGIGELFF. CDR3 bases: TGTGCCAGCCTAGACAGGGAAGGAATCGGGGAGCTGTTTTTT.

V gene TRBV29-1 combines with J gene TRBJ1-2; 10 nucleotides line up with TRBD1. This CDR3 spans 17 amino acids. Germline V gives CDR1 SQVTM, CDR2 ANQGSEA. Trimming cost V 0 bases and J 8 bases; bases outside gene matches: 15. CDR3 DNA: TGCAGCGTTGAAGATACCGGGACAGGGGCAGTTTTGGGGGGCTACACCTTC. Its translation is CSVEDTGTGAVLGGYTF.

This clone has just one count. The rearrangement joins TRBV7-9 to TRBJ1-4; the D gene is possibly TRBD1 (6 bases). The CDR3 is 15 residues long. Germline V gene sequence: CDR1 SEHNR, CDR2 FQNEAQ (reference sequence). V was pared by 0 bases and J by 1 base, with 6 bases between. CDR3 in amino acids: CASSLAGGTNEKLFF. As DNA, the CDR3 is TGTGCCAGCAGCTTAGCAGGGGGAACTAATGAAAAACTGTTTTTT.

The J gene is TRBJ2-2, the V gene TRBV6-5, with 8 bases aligning to TRBD2. V lost 2 bases and J lost 4; bases outside the gene matches: 6. Germline V gene sequence: CDR1 MNHEY, CDR2 SVGAGI. CDR3 length: 16 amino acids. Here the CDR3 DNA reads TGTGCCAGCAGTTACGAGCCGGGGGGGCCCACCGGGGAGCTGTTTTTT. Translation gives CASSYEPGGPTGELFF.

This clone appeared once. The V call is TRBV4-2, the J call TRBJ1-5; D is uncertain. Trimming stripped 0 bases from V and 1 base from J, with 7 bases between. Looked up from germline, CDR1 is LGHNA and CDR2 is YNFKEQ. The CDR3 runs 15 residues. CDR3 protein: CASSQDIGSNQPQHF. In nucleotides, the CDR3 is TGTGCCAGCAGCCAAGATATCGGGAGCAATCAGCCCCAGCATTTT.

The chain is built from TRBV11-2 and TRBJ2-7, with 8 bases matching TRBD2. The CDR3 is 14 amino acids. Germline V gene sequence: CDR1 SGHAT, CDR2 FQNNGV. V lost 5 bases, J lost 6 bases, and 9 bases stayed unmatched. CDR3 amino acids: CASSHSSGVSEQYF. The CDR3 bases are TGTGCCAGCAGCCATAGTAGCGGGGTTAGCGAGCAGTACTTC.

CDR3 DNA: TGTGCCAGCAGCAAAGGGGGGGACAGGGGGCTGACCTACGAGCAGTACTTC. Its translation is CASSKGGDRGLTYEQYF. The chain links TRBV21-1 to TRBJ2-7; TRBD1, the table's D call, was not compared with the DNA. TRBV21-1 is described as a pseudogene. The CDR3 covers 17 residues.